This T cell receptor (beta chain) was obtained from a study of human T cells and chemical hapten exposure. About the study: Across samples, TCR yields varied, mostly owing to small differences in pooled library volumes. General observations from the study: PT1 expanded TCR numbers rose with patch test score.

This CDR3 spans 16 amino acids. The germline V gene has CDR1 MNHEY and CDR2 SVGEGT. The V segment lost 6 bases and the J segment 4 bases; nucleotides outside the gene matches: 14. Sample time point: patch test 1, 2 weeks after DPC sensitization. Treatment specified: therapeutic diphenylcyclopropenone sensitization with weekly scalp DPC. Investigators collected blood before applying each patch test. How the authors handled the data: Just over 95,000 TCRs per sample was the median, with a range of roughly 23,224 to 690,600. TCRdb analysed the RACE reads with MiXCR anew, one entry per CDR3 protein. V and J calls and clone size were set by TCRdb, not the authors. Of more than 100,000 distinct CDR3 sequences listed, roughly an eighth are singletons. As for this clonotype: No antigen is known for it.

The sequence derives from a young man with alopecia areata. Some clones in this sample may be carry-over from other donors' samples. The chain has TRBV6-2 or TRBV6-3 and TRBJ1-1; 7 nucleotides line up with TRBD1. The specimen comprised whole blood, sampled in connection with sensitization to the hapten diphenylcyclopropenone (DPC). In nucleotides, the CDR3 is TGTGCCAGCAGAGCCACAGGGGTAAGGGGTCGCACTGAAGCTTTCTTT. This encodes CASRATGVRGRTEAFF.